This entry describes one TCR beta chain. Being one base from a much bigger clone, this may be a read error. The final CDR3 position lacks the conserved phenylalanine or tryptophan, pointing to a likely read error. Each CDR3 protein gets one entry after TCRdb re-called the 5' RACE reads with MiXCR. The sample yields fewer than 75,000 distinct CDR3 sequences, less than 30% seen once. Cells sorted as Tregs were CD4+, CD25+ and CD127-/low. Germline V gene data show CDR1 as SGHDT and CDR2 as YYEEEE. The length of the CDR3 is 14 residues. V was pared by 5 bases and J by 2 bases, with 12 bases between. Material for sequencing was tumor-infiltrating Tregs sorted from the breast tumor. This sequence was found in a female donor with breast cancer. The gene calls are TRBV5-6 and TRBJ2-3; either TRBD1 or TRBD2 may supply D (5 bases each). Here the CDR3 reads CASSSGPLTDTQYL. Written as DNA, the CDR3 is TGTGCCAGCAGTTCGGGACCGCTCACAGATACGCAGTATTTG.